This T cell receptor beta chain comes out of a study of cytomegalovirus exposure and HLA in healthy donors. The CDR3 length is 16 residues. V shed 4 bases and J shed 7 bases, with 20 bases lying between them. Germline V lookup: CDR1 SGHDT, CDR2 YYEEEE. Regarding the study as a whole: The study flagged fewer than 200 TCR beta chains as cytomegalovirus-associated.

Vbeta (60) and Jbeta (13) primers were used in the PCR. Profiling relied on immunoSEQ multiplex PCR, and the TCRdb table lists in-frame clones only, not all of them. The table has about 170,000 clones, more than 75% seen once. A remark on this clone: Its target is unknown.

Input material: PBMCs. The receptor comes from a man aged 18 to 35 in good health and CMV-seropositive. The chain is built from TRBV5-6 and TRBJ1-4, with D possibly matching TRBD1 (6 bases). This CDR3 is CASSLGWGTKGEKLFF. The CDR3 DNA is TGTGCCAGCAGCCTCGGATGGGGGACAAAAGGTGAAAAACTGTTTTTT.